A selection of T cell receptor beta chains follows, all from one sample in a study of blood T cell repertoires in COVID-19. Assay used: immunoSEQ multiplex PCR; TCRdb lists only in-frame clones, some missing. The table has 180,000 or so clones, over 75% seen once. The sequenced material came from PBMCs or T cells enriched from blood (not recorded which). These receptors originate from a human donor with acute COVID-19. The donor label of this sample is uncertain. The CDR3 runs from the conserved cysteine through the conserved F or W. D genes are given only for firm matches. For some rows the clone size is stated as once, few or many, or as a class when expanded; others skip it.

j_gene: TRBJ2-7
v_gene: TRBV7-2
d_gene: TRBD1
abundance: -
CDR3nt: TGTGCCAGCAGCTCCCCAGTGACAGGGGACCTTTCCTACGAGCAGTACTTC
CDR3aa: CASSSPVTGDLSYEQYF

j_gene: TRBJ1-1
v_gene: TRBV7-9
d_gene: TRBD1
abundance: -
CDR3nt: TGTGCCAGCAGCTTAGGCAGGGGGAGCACTGAAGCTTTCTTT
CDR3aa: CASSLGRGSTEAFF

j_gene: TRBJ2-7
v_gene: TRBV7-2
d_gene: -
abundance: -
CDR3nt: TGTGCCAGCGCTACAGGTACCGAATACTACGAGCAGTACTTC
CDR3aa: CASATGTEYYEQYF

j_gene: TRBJ2-6
v_gene: TRBV19
d_gene: -
abundance: -
CDR3nt: TGTGCCAGCCGGGTCTCTGGGGCCAACGTCCTGACTTTC
CDR3aa: CASRVSGANVLTF

j_gene: TRBJ1-6
v_gene: TRBV5-1
d_gene: TRBD1
abundance: few
CDR3nt: TGCGCCAGCAGCAAAGAAACGGACAGGAGCGATTCACCCCTCCACTTT
CDR3aa: CASSKETDRSDSPLHF

j_gene: TRBJ2-4
v_gene: TRBV6-5
d_gene: -
abundance: few
CDR3nt: TGTGCCAGCAGTTCCCTAGCCAAAAACATTCAGTACTTC
CDR3aa: CASSSLAKNIQYF

j_gene: TRBJ1-3
v_gene: TRBV13
d_gene: -
abundance: -
CDR3nt: TGTGCCAGCAGCCTCAGGGGAGTCGCTGGAAACACCATATATTTT
CDR3aa: CASSLRGVAGNTIYF

j_gene: TRBJ1-5
v_gene: TRBV3-1/TRBV3-2
d_gene: -
abundance: -
CDR3nt: TGTGCCAGCAGCCAAGATGATGGCGGGCCCCAGCATTTT
CDR3aa: CASSQDDGGPQHF

j_gene: TRBJ1-2
v_gene: TRBV10-3
d_gene: TRBD1
abundance: -
CDR3nt: TGTGCCATCAGTGAGTGGGAGACAGGGAAATATGGCTACACCTTC
CDR3aa: CAISEWETGKYGYTF

j_gene: TRBJ2-7
v_gene: TRBV14
d_gene: TRBD1
abundance: -
CDR3nt: TGTGCCAGCAGCCCTCTCCTCGGGGACAGGGCGATTTACGAGCAGTACTTC
CDR3aa: CASSPLLGDRAIYEQYF

j_gene: TRBJ1-1
v_gene: TRBV5-4
d_gene: -
abundance: -
CDR3nt: TGTGCCAGCAGTTACCCAGGGTTCGTAGCTTTCTTT
CDR3aa: CASSYPGFVAFF

j_gene: TRBJ2-2
v_gene: TRBV6-4
d_gene: TRBD1
abundance: -
CDR3nt: TGTGCCAGCAGTCCCGGGACAGACACCGGGGAGCTGTTTTTT
CDR3aa: CASSPGTDTGELFF

j_gene: TRBJ1-2
v_gene: TRBV19
d_gene: TRBD1
abundance: -
CDR3nt: TGTGCCAGTAGTGTCCTTAAGGGACAGGGTAACTATGGCTACACCTTC
CDR3aa: CASSVLKGQGNYGYTF